The T cell receptor beta chain described here comes from a study of T cells in Graves' hyperthyroidism and ophthalmopathy. Exclusion followed for patients with uncontrolled infection, other autoimmune disease, pregnancy or lactation. The germline V gene encodes CDR1 SEHNR and CDR2 FQNEAQ (reference sequence). Trimming cost V 5 bases and J 4 bases; bases outside gene matches: 8. CDR3 length: 15 residues. In this sample, this clonotype turned up many times. The antigen remains undetermined. TCR beta CDR3 sequences were amplified from RNA transcripts. TCR CDR3 underwent first-round RT-PCR with the HTBI primer set. TCRdb redid the calling of the multiplex PCR reads with MiXCR, one entry per CDR3 protein. The sample lists tens of thousands of distinct CDR3 sequences; around half were seen once. The study, taken as a whole, reports: Most clonotypes that expanded in the thyroid above 0.001 also showed up in blood.

The sequence was obtained from a woman in her thirties or forties with Graves' ophthalmopathy. Material: blood. The V and J genes are TRBV7-9 and TRBJ2-7; 10 bases map to TRBD2. Here the CDR3 DNA reads TGTGCCAGCAGCGTATCTAGCGGGAGTGGGTACGAGCAGTACTTC. Translated, it gives CASSVSSGSGYEQYF.